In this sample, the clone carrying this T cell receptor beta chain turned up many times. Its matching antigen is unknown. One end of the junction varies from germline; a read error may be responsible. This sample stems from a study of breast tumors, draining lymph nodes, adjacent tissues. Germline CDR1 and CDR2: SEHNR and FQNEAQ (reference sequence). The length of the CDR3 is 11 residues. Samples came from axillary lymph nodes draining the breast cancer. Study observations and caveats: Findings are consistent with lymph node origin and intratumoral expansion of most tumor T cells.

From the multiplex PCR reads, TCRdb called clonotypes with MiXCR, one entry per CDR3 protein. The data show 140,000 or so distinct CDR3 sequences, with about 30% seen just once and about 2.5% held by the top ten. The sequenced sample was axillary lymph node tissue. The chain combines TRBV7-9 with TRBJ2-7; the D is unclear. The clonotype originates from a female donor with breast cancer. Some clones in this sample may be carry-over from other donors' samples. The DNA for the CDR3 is TGTGCCAGCAGCCAATCAGGCGTAATGGGGTTC. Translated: CASSQSGVMGF.